This TCR beta chain was recorded in a study of cytomegalovirus exposure and HLA in healthy donors. Overall study: The 120 or so validation repertoires used a platform that matched the one used for the approximately 690 first-cohort repertoires, as a later analysis reported.

Germline V gene lookup returns CDR1 LNHDA and CDR2 SQIVND (reference sequence). V was shortened by 3 bases and J by 0 bases, with 18 bases between the two germline ends. This CDR3 comprises 17 residues. This clone is a singleton in its sample. Antigen: not known. Study-level points and caveats: The authors enumerated roughly 180 TCR beta chains as linked to cytomegalovirus. Reports showed the classifier diagnosing cytomegalovirus status with high specificity and sensitivity.

Method: immunoSEQ multiplex PCR; TCRdb's copy keeps in-frame clones and lacks some. The table has around 55,000 clones, roughly 90% seen once. The sequence came from a man aged 18 to 29 in good health and CMV-seronegative. Sequenced input: PBMCs. The chain uses TRBV19 and TRBJ2-7; no clear D gene. The CDR3 region has the DNA TGTGCCAGTAGTATCGGGTACTTCCGAGATAGCTCCTACGAGCAGTACTTC. Translated, it gives CASSIGYFRDSSYEQYF.